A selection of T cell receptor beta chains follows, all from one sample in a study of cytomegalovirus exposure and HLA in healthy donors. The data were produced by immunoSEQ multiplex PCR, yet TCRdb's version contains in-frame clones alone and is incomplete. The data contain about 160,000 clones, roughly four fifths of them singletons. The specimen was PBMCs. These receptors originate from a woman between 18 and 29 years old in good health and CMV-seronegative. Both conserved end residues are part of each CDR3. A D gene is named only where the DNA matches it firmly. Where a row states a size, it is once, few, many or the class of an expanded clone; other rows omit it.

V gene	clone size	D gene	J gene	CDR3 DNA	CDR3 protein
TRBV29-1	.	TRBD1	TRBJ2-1	TGCAGCGAAACGGGACAGTCGACCTACAATGAGCAGTTCTTC	CSETGQSTYNEQFF
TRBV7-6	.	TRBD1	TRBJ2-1	TGTGCCAGCGCCCAGGGGGACAATGAGCAGTTCTTC	CASAQGDNEQFF
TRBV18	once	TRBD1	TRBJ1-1	TGTGCCAGCTCACCATTTTTTAATCGGGACAGAGGGATGAACACTGAAGCTTTCTTT	CASSPFFNRDRGMNTEAFF
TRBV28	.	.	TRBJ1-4	TGTGCCAGCAGTTTGCCGCAGTTTGCAACTAATGAAAAACTGTTTTTT	CASSLPQFATNEKLFF
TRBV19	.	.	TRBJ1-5	TGTGCCAGTAGTGACAGACCTAGGGGCAATCAGCCCCAGCATTTT	CASSDRPRGNQPQHF
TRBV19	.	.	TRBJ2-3	TGTGCCAGTAGCGATCAACAGGACCGCACAGATACGCAGTATTTT	CASSDQQDRTDTQYF
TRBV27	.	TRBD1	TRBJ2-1	TGTGCCAGCACTAAGACGGGACAGGGCTACAATGGGCAGTTCTTC	CASTKTGQGYNGQFF
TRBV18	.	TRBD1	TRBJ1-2	TGTGCCAGCTCACCATCTAAGGGCGGACAGGGGACCTTTAACTATGGCTACACCTTC	CASSPSKGGQGTFNYGYTF
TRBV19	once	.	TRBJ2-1	TGTGCCAGTAGTAGAGGACTCCACAATGAGCAGTTCTTC	CASSRGLHNEQFF
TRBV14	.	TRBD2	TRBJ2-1	TGTGCCAGCAGCTGGCCGGGACTAGCGGGGGGCGCTGGCAATGAGCAGTTCTTC	CASSWPGLAGGAGNEQFF
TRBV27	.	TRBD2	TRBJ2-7	TGTGCCAGCAGTTCAATTACCCCGACTAGCGGGAGTGGCTACGAGCAGTACTTC	CASSSITPTSGSGYEQYF
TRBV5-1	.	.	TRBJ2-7	TGCGCCAGCAGCCCGACAGTAGGGTACTACGAGCAGTACTTC	CASSPTVGYYEQYF
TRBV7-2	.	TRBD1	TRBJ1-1	TGTGCCAGCAGACCATCCAGTACAGGGGGCGTCACTGAAGCTTTCTTT	CASRPSSTGGVTEAFF
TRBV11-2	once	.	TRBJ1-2	TGTGCCAGCAGCCCCGGGATTAACTATGGCTACACCTTC	CASSPGINYGYTF
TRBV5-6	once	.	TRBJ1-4	TGTGCCAGCAGCTGGGGACAAACGGCAACTAATGAAAAACTGTTTTTT	CASSWGQTATNEKLFF
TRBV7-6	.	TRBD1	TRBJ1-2	TGTGCCAGCAGCTTAGCGACAGGGTTGGGCTACACCTTC	CASSLATGLGYTF
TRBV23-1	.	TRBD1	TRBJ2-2	TGCGCCAGCAGGGAGGGCAGGGGGCGGTGGAGCACCGGGGAGCTGTTTTTT	CASREGRGRWSTGELFF
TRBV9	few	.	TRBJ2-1	TGTGCCAGCAGCCGCGGGGCCAATGGAGGGGATGAGCAGTTCTTC	CASSRGANGGDEQFF
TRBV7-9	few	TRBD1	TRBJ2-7	TGTTCCAGCAGCTCCATAGCCACGGGACAGGTCTACGAGCAGTACTTC	CSSSSIATGQVYEQYF
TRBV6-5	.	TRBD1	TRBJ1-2	TGTGCCAGCAGCAATTCCGGGACAGGGGACGGCTACACCTTC	CASSNSGTGDGYTF
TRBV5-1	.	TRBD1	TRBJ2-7	TGCGCCAGCGGGACAGGGATTTACGAGCAGTACTTC	CASGTGIYEQYF
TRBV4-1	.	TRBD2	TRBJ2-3	TGCGCCAGCAGCCAAGAATCCCTAGCGGGGAATACGCAGTATTTT	CASSQESLAGNTQYF
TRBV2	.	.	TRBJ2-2	TGTGCCAGTTCTATCAGGGAGCTGTTTTTT	CASSIRELFF
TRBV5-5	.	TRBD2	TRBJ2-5	TGTGCCAGCAGCCGGATACTCAGACTAGCGGGAGGGGACCAACAAGAGACCCAGTACTTC	CASSRILRLAGGDQQETQYF
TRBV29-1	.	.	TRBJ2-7	TGCAGCGTTGAAGACACAGTGCACTACGAGCAGTACTTC	CSVEDTVHYEQYF
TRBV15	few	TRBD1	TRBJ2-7	TGTGCCACCGGGGACAGGGGGCAATACGAGCAGTACTTC	CATGDRGQYEQYF
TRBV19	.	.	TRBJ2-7	TGTGCCAGTAGTATAGATCACGGGAGCGGCTACGAGCAGTACTTC	CASSIDHGSGYEQYF
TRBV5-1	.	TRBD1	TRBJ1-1	TGCGCCAGCAGCTCGGACAGGCGGGACACTGAAGCTTTCTTT	CASSSDRRDTEAFF
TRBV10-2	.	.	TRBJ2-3	TGCGCCAGCAGTATGGGGAGACTAACCACAGATACGCAGTATTTT	CASSMGRLTTDTQYF
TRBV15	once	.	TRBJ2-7	TGTGCCACCAGCAGATCCCCCTTCCCGGGGGTCAGGTACGAGCAGTACTTC	CATSRSPFPGVRYEQYF
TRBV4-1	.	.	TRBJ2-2	TGCGCCAGCAGCCAGGGCCATCTGAACACCGGGGAGCTGTTTTTT	CASSQGHLNTGELFF
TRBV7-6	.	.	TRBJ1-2	TGTGCCAGCAGCCGGGGGGGACCCTATGGCTACACCTTC	CASSRGGPYGYTF
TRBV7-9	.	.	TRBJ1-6	TGTGCCAGCAGCCGCGCCGGGACAATTAATTCACCCCTCCACTTT	CASSRAGTINSPLHF
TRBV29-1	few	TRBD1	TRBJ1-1	TGCAGCGTGACGACAGGGGTCACTGAAGCTTTCTTT	CSVTTGVTEAFF
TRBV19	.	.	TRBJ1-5	TGTGCCAGTAGTATGAGGGCGAGCAATCAGCCCCAGCATTTT	CASSMRASNQPQHF
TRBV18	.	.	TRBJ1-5	TGTGCCAGCTCACCCCCAGCTCGAGGCGCGGGGCCCCAGCATTTT	CASSPPARGAGPQHF
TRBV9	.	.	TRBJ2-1	TGTGCCAGCAGCGTAGATCAGTCTACCCGCCAGGTCTTC	CASSVDQSTRQVF
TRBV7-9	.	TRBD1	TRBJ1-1	TGTGCCAGCACCTTAGGGGGCAAGGGCACTGAAGCTTTCTTT	CASTLGGKGTEAFF
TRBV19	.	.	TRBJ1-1	TGTGCCAGCAAGTTCTGGGGAACCGGGGTGAACACTGAAGCTTTCTTT	CASKFWGTGVNTEAFF
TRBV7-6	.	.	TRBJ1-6	TGTGCCAGCAGCCACACACAGGGATCTTCACCCCTCCACTTT	CASSHTQGSSPLHF
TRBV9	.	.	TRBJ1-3	TGTGCCAGCAGCGTAGCCGGGGGGCGGGGGTCTGGAAACACCATATATTTT	CASSVAGGRGSGNTIYF
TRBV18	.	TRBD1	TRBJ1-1	TGTGCCAGCTCACAAACAGGGGGGCGAACTGAAGCTTTCTTT	CASSQTGGRTEAFF
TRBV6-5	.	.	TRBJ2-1	TGTGCCAGCAGCTCCGGGGGGGACAGTAACAATGAGCAGTTCTTC	CASSSGGDSNNEQFF
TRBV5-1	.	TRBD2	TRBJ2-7	TGCGCCAGCAGCTTGGAGGTCGGGGGGGCCTACGAGCAGTACTTC	CASSLEVGGAYEQYF
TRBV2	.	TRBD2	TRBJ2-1	TGTGCCAGCAGGCCCAGGACTAGCGGGAACTACAATGAGCAGTTCTTC	CASRPRTSGNYNEQFF
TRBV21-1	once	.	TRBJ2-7	TGTGCCAGCATCAATGGGCTAGCGGGAGAAGAAACGACCCCCTACTACGAGCAGTACTTC	CASINGLAGEETTPYYEQYF
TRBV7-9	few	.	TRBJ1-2	TGTTCCAGCAGCCCCGGGACATATGGCTACACCTTC	CSSSPGTYGYTF
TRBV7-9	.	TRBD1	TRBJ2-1	TGTTCCAGCAGCTCCGGACAGGGAGACTACAATGAGCAGTTCTTC	CSSSSGQGDYNEQFF